This TCR beta chain stems from a study of T-cell memory formation after mild COVID-19. Study conclusions and caveats: Largely, contracting CD4+ clones fell within CM and EM, and contracting CD8+ clones within EMRA. Some clones that responded turned up in pre-infection memory, which suggests that cross-reactive memory joined in.

Germline CDR1 and CDR2: SGHTA and FQGNSA. After removal of 5 bases from V and 9 bases from J, the junction contained 5 bases not matched to a gene. This CDR3 is 14 amino acids long. TCRdb ran MiXCR on the 5' RACE reads and lists one entry per CDR3 protein. The data contain about 27,000 distinct CDR3 sequences, around 15% of them singletons. Ten or more counts support this clonotype. Its antigen remains unidentified. The source of this sequence is an adult who had mild COVID-19 (a few samples of this study predate the infection). Cell type and time point are not known. Input material: PBMCs or a T cell subset sorted from them (not recorded which). The chain combines TRBV7-2 with TRBJ2-5; 14 bases are shared with TRBD2. The CDR3 nucleotides are TGTGCCAGCAGCGCAGGGACTAGCGGGGGACCCCAGTACTTC. It specifies CASSAGTSGGPQYF.